The 3 T cell receptor beta chains below were found in one sample sequenced in a study of T-cell memory formation after mild COVID-19. TCRdb reanalysed the 5' RACE reads using MiXCR and keeps one entry per CDR3 protein. The profile covers 470,000 or so distinct CDR3 sequences, with around a quarter appearing a single time and under 15% taken by the ten largest. Sequencing input: PBMCs or a T cell subset sorted from them (not recorded which). The receptors were sampled from an adult woman who had mild COVID-19 (a few samples of this study predate the infection). Cell type and time point are not known.

Only a few counts were recorded for this clonotype. The chain couples TRBV24-1 to TRBJ2-2; 8 nucleotides match TRBD1. CDR3 length: 16 amino acids. Germline V lookup: CDR1 KGHDR, CDR2 SFDVKD. V shed 4 bases, J shed 3 bases, and the junction held 6 bases outside the gene matches. For the CDR3, the DNA is TGTGCCACCAGTGACCTGACAGGGGTGGACACCGGGGAGCTGTTTTTT. Encoded protein: CATSDLTGVDTGELFF.

This clonotype was recorded a few times. The chain has TRBV7-9 and TRBJ1-2; TRBD1 matches at 7 bases. CDR1 is SEHNR, CDR2 FQNEAQ, per germline (reference sequence). The CDR3 spans 16 residues. Trimming at V came to 1 base and at J to 4 bases, leaving 9 bases not matched to a gene. As DNA, the CDR3 is TGTGCCAGCAGCTTAGGCAACAGGGGTGGTTTCTATGGCTACACCTTC. Translation gives CASSLGNRGGFYGYTF.

The V gene is TRBV30, the J gene TRBJ2-5, with D perhaps matching TRBD1 (5 bases). Trimming shortened V by 2 bases and J by 3 bases, and 13 bases separated the two germline ends. There are 14 residues in the CDR3. Per the germline V gene, CDR1 is GTSNPN and CDR2 is SVGIG (reference sequence). For the CDR3, the DNA is TGTGCCTGGAGTTATCTAGGGGCTAAAGAGACCCAGTACTTC. Residues: CAWSYLGAKETQYF.